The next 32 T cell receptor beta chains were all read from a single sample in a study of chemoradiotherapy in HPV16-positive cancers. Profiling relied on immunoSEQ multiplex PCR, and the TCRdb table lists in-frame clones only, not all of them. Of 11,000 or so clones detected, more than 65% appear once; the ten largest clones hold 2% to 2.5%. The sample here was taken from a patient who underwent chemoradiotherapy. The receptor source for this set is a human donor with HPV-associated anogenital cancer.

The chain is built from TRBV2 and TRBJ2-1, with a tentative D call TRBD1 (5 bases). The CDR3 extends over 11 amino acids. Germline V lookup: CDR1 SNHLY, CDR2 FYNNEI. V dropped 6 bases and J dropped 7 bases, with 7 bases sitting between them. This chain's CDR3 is CASRDTNEQFF. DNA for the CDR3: TGTGCCAGCAGGGACACTAATGAGCAGTTCTTC.

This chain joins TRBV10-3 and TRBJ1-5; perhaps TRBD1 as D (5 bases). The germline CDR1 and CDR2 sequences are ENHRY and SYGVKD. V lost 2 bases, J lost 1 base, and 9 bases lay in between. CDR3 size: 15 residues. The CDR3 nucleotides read TGTGCCATCAGTGAGGTATCAGGGAGCAATCAGCCCCAGCATTTT. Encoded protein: CAISEVSGSNQPQHF.

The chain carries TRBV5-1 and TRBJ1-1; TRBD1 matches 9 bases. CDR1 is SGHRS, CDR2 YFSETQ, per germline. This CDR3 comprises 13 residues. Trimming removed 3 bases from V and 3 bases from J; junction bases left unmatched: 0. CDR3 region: CASSWTGDTEAFF. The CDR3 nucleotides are TGCGCCAGCAGCTGGACAGGGGACACTGAAGCTTTCTTT.

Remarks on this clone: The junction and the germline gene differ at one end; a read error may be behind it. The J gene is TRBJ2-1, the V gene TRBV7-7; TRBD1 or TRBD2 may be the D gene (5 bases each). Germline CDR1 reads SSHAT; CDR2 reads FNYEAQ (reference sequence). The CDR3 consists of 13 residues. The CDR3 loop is CASSFDSGDEQFF. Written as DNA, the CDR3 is TGTGCTAGCAGCTTTGACAGCGGCGATGAGCAGTTCTTC.

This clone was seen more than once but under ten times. This CDR3 is CASSIGGQGLDTQYF. The DNA for the CDR3 is TGTGCCAGCAGCATAGGGGGACAGGGATTAGATACGCAGTATTTT. The chain combines TRBV5-6 with TRBJ2-3; 9 bases align to TRBD1. Trimming removed 4 bases from V and 5 bases from J; junction bases left unmatched: 8. The CDR3 length is 15 residues. Germline CDR1 SGHDT, CDR2 YYEEEE.

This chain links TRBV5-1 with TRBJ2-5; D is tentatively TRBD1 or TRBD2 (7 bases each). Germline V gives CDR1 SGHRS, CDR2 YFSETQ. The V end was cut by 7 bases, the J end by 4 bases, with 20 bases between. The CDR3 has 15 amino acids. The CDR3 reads CASCRSTGRAETQYF. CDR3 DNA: TGCGCCAGCTGCCGCTCGACAGGGAGGGCAGAGACCCAGTACTTC.

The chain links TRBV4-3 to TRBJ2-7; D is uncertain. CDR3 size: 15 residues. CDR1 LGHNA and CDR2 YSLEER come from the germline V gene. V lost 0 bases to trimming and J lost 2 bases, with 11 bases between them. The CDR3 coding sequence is TGCGCCAGCAGCCAAGATCGGAGTATGGCCTACGAGCAGTACTTC. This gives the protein CASSQDRSMAYEQYF.

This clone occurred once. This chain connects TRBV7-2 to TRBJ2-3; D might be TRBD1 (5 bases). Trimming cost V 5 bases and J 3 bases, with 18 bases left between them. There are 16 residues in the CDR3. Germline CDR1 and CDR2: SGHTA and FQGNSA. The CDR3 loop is CASSLQPGLATDTQYF. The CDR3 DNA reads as TGTGCCAGCAGCCTCCAGCCAGGGTTAGCTACAGATACGCAGTATTTT.

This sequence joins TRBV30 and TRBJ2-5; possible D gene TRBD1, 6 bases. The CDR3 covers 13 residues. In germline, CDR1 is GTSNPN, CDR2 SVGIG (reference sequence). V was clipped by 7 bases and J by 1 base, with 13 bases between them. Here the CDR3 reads CASKQGGQETQYF. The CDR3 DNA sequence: TGTGCCTCTAAACAGGGTGGCCAAGAGACCCAGTACTTC. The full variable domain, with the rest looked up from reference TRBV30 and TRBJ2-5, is SQTIHQWPATLVQPVGSPLSLECTVEGTSNPNLYWYRQAAGRGLQLLFYSVGIGQISSEVPQNLSASRPQDRQFILSSKKLLLSDSGFYLCASKQGGQETQYFGPGTRLLVL.

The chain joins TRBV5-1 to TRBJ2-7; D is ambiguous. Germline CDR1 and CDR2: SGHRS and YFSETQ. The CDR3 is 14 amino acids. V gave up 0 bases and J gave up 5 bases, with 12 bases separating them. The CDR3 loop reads CASSLGAAQDEQYF. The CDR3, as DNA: TGCGCCAGCAGCTTGGGCGCAGCTCAAGACGAGCAGTACTTC.

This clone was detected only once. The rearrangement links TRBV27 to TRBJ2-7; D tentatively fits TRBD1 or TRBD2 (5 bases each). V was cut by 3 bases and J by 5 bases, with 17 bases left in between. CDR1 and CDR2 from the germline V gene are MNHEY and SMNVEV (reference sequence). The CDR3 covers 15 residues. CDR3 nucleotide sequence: TGTGCCAGCAGTTTGAGGGCCAGGGTTATGGACGAGCAGTACTTC. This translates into CASSLRARVMDEQYF.

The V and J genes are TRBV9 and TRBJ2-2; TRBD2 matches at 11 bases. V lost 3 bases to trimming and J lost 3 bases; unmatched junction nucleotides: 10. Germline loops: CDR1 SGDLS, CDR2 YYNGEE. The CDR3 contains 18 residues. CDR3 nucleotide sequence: TGTGCCAGCAGCGGGGTTAGCGGGGGGGCCTTGGACACCGGGGAGCTGTTTTTT. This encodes CASSGVSGGALDTGELFF.

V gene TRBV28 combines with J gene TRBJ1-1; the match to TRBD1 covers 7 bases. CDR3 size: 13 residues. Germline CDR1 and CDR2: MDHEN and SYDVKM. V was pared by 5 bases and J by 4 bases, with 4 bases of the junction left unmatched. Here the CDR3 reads CASSTPGGTEAFF. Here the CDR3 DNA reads TGTGCCAGCAGTACCCCAGGGGGCACTGAAGCTTTCTTT. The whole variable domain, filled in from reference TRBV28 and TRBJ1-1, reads DVKVTQSSRYLVKRTGEKVFLECVQDMDHENMFWYRQDPGLGLRLIYFSYDVKMKEKGDIPEGYSVSREKKERFSLILESASTNQTSMYLCASSTPGGTEAFFGQGTRLTVV.

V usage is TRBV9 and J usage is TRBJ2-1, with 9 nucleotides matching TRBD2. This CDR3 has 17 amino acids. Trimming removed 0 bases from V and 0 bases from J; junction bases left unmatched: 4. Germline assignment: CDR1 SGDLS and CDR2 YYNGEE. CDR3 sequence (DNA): TGTGCCAGCAGCGTAGCGGCTAGCGGGGCCTCCTACAATGAGCAGTTCTTC. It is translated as CASSVAASGASYNEQFF.

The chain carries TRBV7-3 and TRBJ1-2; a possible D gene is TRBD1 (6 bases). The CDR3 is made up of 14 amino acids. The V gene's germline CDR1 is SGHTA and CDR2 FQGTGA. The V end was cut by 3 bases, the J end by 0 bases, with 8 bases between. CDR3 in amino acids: CASSLDSSNYGYTF. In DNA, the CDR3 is TGTGCCAGCAGCTTGGACAGTTCTAACTATGGCTACACCTTC.

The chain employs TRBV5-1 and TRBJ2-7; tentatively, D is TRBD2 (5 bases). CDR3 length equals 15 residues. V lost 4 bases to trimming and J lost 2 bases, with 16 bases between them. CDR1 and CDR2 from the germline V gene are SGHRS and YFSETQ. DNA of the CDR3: TGCGCCAGCAGCAGCTCGGGGAGTTCTACCTACGAGCAGTACTTC. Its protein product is CASSSSGSSTYEQYF.

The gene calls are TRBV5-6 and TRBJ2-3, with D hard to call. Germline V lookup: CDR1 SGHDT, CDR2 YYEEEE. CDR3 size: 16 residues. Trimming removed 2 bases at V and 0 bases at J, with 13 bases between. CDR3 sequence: CASSFFLVGSTDTQYF. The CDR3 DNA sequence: TGTGCCAGCAGCTTCTTTCTAGTCGGAAGCACAGATACGCAGTATTTT.

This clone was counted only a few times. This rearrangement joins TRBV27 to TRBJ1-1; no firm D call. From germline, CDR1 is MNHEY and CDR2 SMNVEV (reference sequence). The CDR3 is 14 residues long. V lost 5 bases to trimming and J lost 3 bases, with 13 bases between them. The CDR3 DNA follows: TGTGCCAGCAGTAGCTACGGGGTCGACACTGAAGCTTTCTTT. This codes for CASSSYGVDTEAFF.

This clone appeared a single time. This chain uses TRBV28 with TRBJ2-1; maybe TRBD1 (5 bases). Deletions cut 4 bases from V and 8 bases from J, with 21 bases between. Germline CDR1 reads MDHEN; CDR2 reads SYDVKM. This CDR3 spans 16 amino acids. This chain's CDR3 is CASSSRPGNLGYEQFF. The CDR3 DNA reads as TGTGCCAGCAGTTCCCGTCCAGGGAATCTTGGGTATGAGCAGTTCTTC.

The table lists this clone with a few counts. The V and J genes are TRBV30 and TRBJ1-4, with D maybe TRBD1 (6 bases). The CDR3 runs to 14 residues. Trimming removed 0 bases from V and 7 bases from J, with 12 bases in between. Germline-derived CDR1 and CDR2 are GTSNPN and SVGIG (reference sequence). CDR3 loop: CAWSVWGAREKLFF. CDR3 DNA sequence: TGTGCCTGGAGTGTATGGGGGGCGCGTGAAAAACTGTTTTTT.

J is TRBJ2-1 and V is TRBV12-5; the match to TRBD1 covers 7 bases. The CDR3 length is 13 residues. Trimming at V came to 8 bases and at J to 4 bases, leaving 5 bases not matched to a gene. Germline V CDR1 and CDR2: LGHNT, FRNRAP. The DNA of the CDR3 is TGTGCTAGTCACCTACAGGGGTACAATGAGCAGTTCTTC. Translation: CASHLQGYNEQFF.

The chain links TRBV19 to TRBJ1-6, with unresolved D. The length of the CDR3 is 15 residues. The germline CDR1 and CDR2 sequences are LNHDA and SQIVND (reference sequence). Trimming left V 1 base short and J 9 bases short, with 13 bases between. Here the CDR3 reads CASSIGPPEGSPLHF. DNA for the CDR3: TGTGCCAGTAGTATAGGGCCTCCGGAAGGTTCACCCCTCCACTTT.

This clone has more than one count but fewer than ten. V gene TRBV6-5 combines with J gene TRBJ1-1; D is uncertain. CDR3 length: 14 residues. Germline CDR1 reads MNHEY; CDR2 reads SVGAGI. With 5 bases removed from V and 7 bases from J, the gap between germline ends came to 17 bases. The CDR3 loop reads CASSATPTRGEAFF. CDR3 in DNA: TGTGCCAGCAGTGCCACCCCGACCCGCGGTGAAGCTTTCTTT.

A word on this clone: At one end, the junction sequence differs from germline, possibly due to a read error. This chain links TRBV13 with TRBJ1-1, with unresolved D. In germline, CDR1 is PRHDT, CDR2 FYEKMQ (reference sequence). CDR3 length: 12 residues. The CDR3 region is CASNLLSTEAFF. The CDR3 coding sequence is TGTGCCAGCAACTTATTATCCACTGAAGCTTTCTTT.

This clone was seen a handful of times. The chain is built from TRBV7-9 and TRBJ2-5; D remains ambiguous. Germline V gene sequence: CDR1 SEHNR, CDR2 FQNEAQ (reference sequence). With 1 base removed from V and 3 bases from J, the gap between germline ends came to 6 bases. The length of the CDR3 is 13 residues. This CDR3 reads CASSLVVEETQYF. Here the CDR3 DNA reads TGTGCCAGCAGCTTAGTTGTTGAAGAGACCCAGTACTTC.

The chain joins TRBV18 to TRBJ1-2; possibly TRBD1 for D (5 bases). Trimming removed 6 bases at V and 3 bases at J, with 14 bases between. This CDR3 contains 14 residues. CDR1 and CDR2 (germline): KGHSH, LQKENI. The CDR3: CASSLGTGDYGYTF. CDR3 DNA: TGTGCCAGCTCGCTAGGGACGGGGGACTATGGCTACACCTTC.

The CDR3 region has the DNA TGTGCCAGCAGTTACTCGGTATTTAACACTGAAGCTTTCTTT. Its translation: CASSYSVFNTEAFF. This sequence joins TRBV6-5 and TRBJ1-1; D unclear. Trimming removed 0 bases at V and 2 bases at J, with 7 bases between. The CDR3 is 14 residues long. CDR1 MNHEY and CDR2 SVGAGI come from the germline V gene.

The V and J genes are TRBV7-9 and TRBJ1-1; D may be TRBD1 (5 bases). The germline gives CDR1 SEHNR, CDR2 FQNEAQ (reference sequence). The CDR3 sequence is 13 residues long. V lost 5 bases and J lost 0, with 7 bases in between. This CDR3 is CASSARVNTEAFF. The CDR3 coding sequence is TGTGCCAGCAGCGCCAGGGTGAACACTGAAGCTTTCTTT.

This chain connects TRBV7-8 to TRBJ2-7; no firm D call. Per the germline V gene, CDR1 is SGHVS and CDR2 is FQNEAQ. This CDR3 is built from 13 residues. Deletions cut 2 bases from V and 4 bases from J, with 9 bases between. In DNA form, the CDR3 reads TGTGCCAGCAGCTTAACGGACGGTTACGAGCAGTACTTC. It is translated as CASSLTDGYEQYF. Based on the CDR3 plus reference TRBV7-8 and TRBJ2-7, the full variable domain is GAGVSQSPRYKVAKRGQDVALRCDPISGHVSLFWYQQALGQGPEFLTYFQNEAQLDKSGLPSDRFFAERPEGSVSTLKIQRTQQEDSAVYLCASSLTDGYEQYFGPGTRLTVT.

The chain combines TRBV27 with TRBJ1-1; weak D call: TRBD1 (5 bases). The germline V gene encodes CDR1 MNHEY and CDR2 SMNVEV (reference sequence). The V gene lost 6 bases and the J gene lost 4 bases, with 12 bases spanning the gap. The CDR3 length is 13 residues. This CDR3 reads CASRGLILTEAFF. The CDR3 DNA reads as TGTGCCAGCAGGGGACTGATCCTCACTGAAGCTTTCTTT.

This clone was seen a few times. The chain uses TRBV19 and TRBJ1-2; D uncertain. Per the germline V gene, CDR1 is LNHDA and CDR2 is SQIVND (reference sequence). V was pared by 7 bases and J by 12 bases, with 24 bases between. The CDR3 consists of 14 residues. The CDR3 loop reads CASTSPGKSRSDTF. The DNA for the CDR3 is TGTGCCAGTACCTCCCCCGGGAAGTCCAGGAGCGACACCTTC.

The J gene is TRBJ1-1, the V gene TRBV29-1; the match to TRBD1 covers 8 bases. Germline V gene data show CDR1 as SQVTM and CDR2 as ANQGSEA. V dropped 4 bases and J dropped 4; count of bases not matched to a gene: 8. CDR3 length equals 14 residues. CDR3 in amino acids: CSVAKGQGATEAFF. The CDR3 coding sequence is TGCAGCGTTGCAAAGGGCCAGGGGGCCACTGAAGCTTTCTTT.